This TCR beta chain was profiled in a study of regulatory T cells in long-lasting Graves disease. Time point given: newly diagnosed GD, antithyroid drugs for less than 3 months. RNA isolated from PBMCs was used to make the TCR library. Study-wide results and caveats: Persistent Graves' patients possessed reduced TCR diversity relative to recently diagnosed ones.

Combining iRepertoire HTBI primers with Arm-PCR of CDR3 regions, the authors built TCR beta libraries. TCRdb recomputed calls from the multiplex PCR reads with MiXCR, one row per CDR3 protein. The profile shows about 430,000 distinct CDR3 sequences, 14% to 15% of them singletons. The CDR3 sequence is 15 residues long. The germline CDR1 and CDR2 sequences are MNHEY and SVGEGT. V lost 7 bases and J lost 4; bases outside the gene matches: 12. This clonotype was observed at least ten times. What it binds is unknown. Separately, the same data were catalogued under a study of T cells in Graves' hyperthyroidism and ophthalmopathy. That investigation notes: Stable Graves' hyperthyroidism meant no ophthalmopathy progression within 18 months. An initial round of RT-PCR targeting the TCR CDR3 relied on the HTBI primer set. Also found in blood were most expanded thyroid clonotypes above 0.001.

The rearrangement joins TRBV6-2 or TRBV6-3 to TRBJ1-1; 7 nucleotides agree with TRBD1. The TCR was taken from a woman in her thirties or forties with Graves disease. Specimen: peripheral blood mononuclear cells (PBMCs), collected at new diagnosis, from a patient treated with antithyroid drugs. The CDR3 sequence is CASNPQGWRVTEAFF. The CDR3 coding sequence is TGTGCCAGCAATCCACAGGGGTGGAGAGTCACTGAAGCTTTCTTT.